A selection of T cell receptor beta chains follows, all from one sample in a study of blood T cell repertoires in COVID-19. TCRdb's table, derived via immunoSEQ multiplex PCR, lists solely in-frame clones and lacks some. The table lists 240,000 or so clones, around 80% of them singletons, with around 1.9% in the top ten. The specimen sequenced was peripheral blood. These receptor sequences come from a woman at least 80 years old with acute or convalescent COVID-19. CDR3s include the opening cysteine and the closing phenylalanine or tryptophan. The order of the fields is V gene, D gene, clone size, J gene, CDR3 protein, CDR3 DNA. A D gene is named only where the DNA matches it firmly. A row's size may be missing; if present it is once, few, many or a size class.

TRBV14,TRBD2,NA,TRBJ2-3,CASRRSGGNTDTQYF,TGTGCCAGCAGACGTAGCGGGGGGAACACAGATACGCAGTATTTT
TRBV28,NA,NA,TRBJ1-4,CASSFQGLPNEKLFF,TGTGCCAGCAGTTTTCAGGGGCTCCCTAATGAAAAACTGTTTTTT
TRBV18,NA,NA,TRBJ2-2,CASSRQARTGELFF,TGTGCCAGCTCACGACAGGCTCGCACCGGGGAGCTGTTTTTT
TRBV6-5,NA,NA,TRBJ1-2,CASTRMGGDYGYTF,TGTGCCAGCACCCGAATGGGGGGGGACTATGGCTACACCTTC
TRBV7-2,NA,NA,TRBJ1-4,CASSPRQREKLFF,TGTGCCAGCAGCCCCCGGCAGCGGGAAAAACTGTTTTTT
TRBV18,TRBD1,NA,TRBJ2-2,CASSRQGFADTGELFF,TGTGCCAGCTCACGACAGGGGTTTGCGGACACCGGGGAGCTGTTTTTT
TRBV28,TRBD2,NA,TRBJ2-7,CASKAGLSYEQYF,TGTGCCAGCAAAGCGGGACTCTCCTACGAGCAGTACTTC
TRBV12-3/TRBV12-4,NA,NA,TRBJ2-1,CASSLGANEQFF,TGTGCCAGCAGTTTGGGAGCAAATGAGCAGTTCTTC
TRBV5-1,NA,NA,TRBJ2-1,CASSLVSGSSYNEQFF,TGCGCCAGCAGCTTGGTGTCGGGGAGCTCCTACAATGAGCAGTTCTTC
TRBV27,TRBD1,NA,TRBJ2-5,CASRGQLDQETQYF,TGTGCCAGCAGGGGACAGCTGGACCAAGAGACCCAGTACTTC
TRBV4-1,TRBD1,few,TRBJ1-1,CASSPTGLNTEAFF,TGCGCCAGCAGCCCGACAGGGTTGAACACTGAAGCTTTCTTT
TRBV5-1,TRBD1,NA,TRBJ1-6,CASRDRGNSPLHF,TGCGCCAGCAGGGACAGGGGTAATTCACCCCTCCACTTT
TRBV14,TRBD2,once,TRBJ2-3,CASRRGATDTQYF,TGTGCCAGCAGGCGGGGGGCTACAGATACGCAGTATTTT
TRBV30,NA,NA,TRBJ1-3,CAWSVLPGNTIYF,TGTGCCTGGAGTGTACTACCGGGAAACACCATATATTTT
TRBV20-1,NA,NA,TRBJ1-2,CSAIFEGGYTF,TGCAGTGCTATCTTCGAGGGTGGCTACACCTTC
TRBV19,TRBD2,NA,TRBJ2-3,CASSIRRRGGTASTDTQYF,TGTGCCAGTAGTATAAGGAGGCGGGGGGGAACTGCTAGCACAGATACGCAGTATTTT